The 28 T cell receptor beta chains reported below all come from one sample, sequenced in a study of cytomegalovirus exposure and HLA in healthy donors. PCR used 60 Vbeta primers and 13 Jbeta primers. The protocol was immunoSEQ multiplex PCR, while the TCRdb copy is restricted to in-frame clones and leaves out a portion. The sample lists some 120,000 clones; 70% to 80% were seen once. Sequenced material: PBMCs. These receptors originate from a man aged 18-30 years in good health and CMV-seronegative.

The rearrangement links TRBV7-3 to TRBJ2-3; no clear D gene. The V gene's germline CDR1 is SGHTA and CDR2 FQGTGA. V lost 3 bases and J lost 2, with 9 bases in between. The CDR3 is 14 amino acids. The CDR3 sequence: CASSFTGYTDTQYF. The DNA for the CDR3 is TGTGCCAGCAGCTTTACCGGGTACACAGATACGCAGTATTTT.

The count of this clone is one. The chain joins TRBV28 to TRBJ2-7; no reliable D call. Germline V lookup: CDR1 MDHEN, CDR2 SYDVKM. The V and J ends lost 7 bases and 0 bases respectively, with 16 bases between them. This CDR3 comprises 15 residues. The CDR3 DNA sequence: TGTGCCAGCATGCCCCCGGCGGCGAACTCCTACGAGCAGTACTTC. This gives the protein CASMPPAANSYEQYF.

This sequence joins TRBV2 and TRBJ2-3; D may be TRBD1 (5 bases). Per germline, CDR1 SNHLY and CDR2 FYNNEI. The CDR3 extends over 14 amino acids. Trimming shortened V by 6 bases and J by 5 bases, and 15 bases separated the two germline ends. CDR3 sequence reads: CASRISGWKDTQYF. In DNA form, the CDR3 reads TGTGCCAGCAGGATATCAGGGTGGAAAGATACGCAGTATTTT.

V usage is TRBV6-5 and J usage is TRBJ2-1, with a tentative D call TRBD1 (6 bases). This CDR3 has 14 amino acids. Trimming pared 4 bases from V and 0 bases from J, leaving 7 bases between. CDR1 MNHEY and CDR2 SVGAGI come from the germline V gene. The CDR3 is CASSLGGSYNEQFF. DNA for the CDR3: TGTGCCAGCAGTTTAGGGGGCTCCTACAATGAGCAGTTCTTC.

The V and J genes are TRBV5-6 and TRBJ2-7; D may be TRBD1 (5 bases). Germline CDR1 is SGHDT and CDR2 is YYEEEE. The V end was cut by 1 base, the J end by 3 bases, with 14 bases between. This CDR3 spans 15 amino acids. CDR3 DNA: TGTGCCAGCAGCTTGAGGGGCAGGTTGAGCTACGAGCAGTACTTC. This encodes CASSLRGRLSYEQYF. Variable domain in full (rest from reference TRBV5-6 and TRBJ2-7): DAGVTQSPTHLIKTRGQQVTLRCSPKSGHDTVSWYQQALGQGPQFIFQYYEEEERQRGNFPDRFSGHQFPNYSSELNVNALLLGDSALYLCASSLRGRLSYEQYFGPGTRLTVT.

The rearrangement links TRBV30 to TRBJ2-1, with 10 positions matching TRBD2. Germline CDR1 is GTSNPN and CDR2 is SVGIG (reference sequence). The CDR3 runs to 13 residues. The ends lost 8 bases at V and 5 bases at J; junction bases unmatched: 6. The CDR3 is CARGGLADNEQFF. CDR3 coding DNA: TGTGCCCGCGGAGGACTAGCGGACAATGAGCAGTTCTTC.

The gene calls are TRBV6-6 and TRBJ1-2, with TRBD1 matching 9 bases. Germline V gene lookup returns CDR1 MNHNY and CDR2 SVGAGI (reference sequence). V dropped 6 bases and J dropped 8; count of bases not matched to a gene: 13. The CDR3 is made up of 15 amino acids. The CDR3 region is CASSGEQGAYGGYTF. The CDR3 nucleotides are TGTGCCAGCAGCGGAGAACAGGGGGCTTATGGGGGCTACACCTTC.

There are a few counts of this clone. The chain couples TRBV10-3 to TRBJ2-5; 7 positions agree with TRBD2. Germline assignment: CDR1 ENHRY and CDR2 SYGVKD. The CDR3 runs to 15 residues. The V segment lost 4 bases and the J segment 4 bases; nucleotides outside the gene matches: 9. As DNA, the CDR3 is TGTGCCATCAGTGGGGCGGGAGAAGGTGGAGAGACCCAGTACTTC. It yields the protein CAISGAGEGGETQYF.

The chain recombines TRBV21-1 with TRBJ2-1; the tabulated D call, TRBD2, remains unverified against the DNA. TRBV21-1 is an annotated pseudogene. CDR3 size: 16 residues. For the CDR3, the DNA is TGTGCCAGCAGCGCGCGACTAGAGCGGCGCCACAATGAGCAGTTCTTC. Residues: CASSARLERRHNEQFF.

The chain is built from TRBV19 and TRBJ1-4; D not certain. This CDR3 is built from 15 residues. V was clipped by 3 bases and J by 4 bases, with 12 bases between them. Germline V gene lookup returns CDR1 LNHDA and CDR2 SQIVND (reference sequence). CDR3 sequence: CASSINKLLNEKLFF. The CDR3 DNA follows: TGTGCCAGTAGTATCAATAAGCTCCTTAATGAAAAACTGTTTTTT.

Comments on this clone: In this CDR3 the conserved last residue, phenylalanine or tryptophan, is missing, so a read error is likely. The chain carries TRBV28 and TRBJ1-2, with D maybe TRBD1 (6 bases). The CDR3 extends over 17 amino acids. The V gene lost 7 bases and the J gene lost 7 bases, with 28 bases spanning the gap. Germline V gives CDR1 MDHEN, CDR2 SYDVKM. CDR3 DNA: TGTGCCAGCACCTCCCCGGGCGATACAGGGACCCGTGGTGGCTACACCCTC. Amino acids: CASTSPGDTGTRGGYTL.

The V gene is TRBV5-3, the J gene TRBJ2-3; 8 nucleotides line up with TRBD2. TRBV5-3 is identified as an open reading frame with a role that is uncertain. V gave up 2 bases and J gave up 12 bases; unmatched junction bases: 17. The CDR3 extends over 16 amino acids. In nucleotides, the CDR3 is TGTGCCAGAAGCTTATTTACCGCTCTGGCGGGAGGTTTCCAGTATTTT. Its protein is CARSLFTALAGGFQYF.

J is TRBJ2-1 and V is TRBV11-1; 11 bases match TRBD2. From germline, CDR1 is SGHAT and CDR2 FQDESV (reference sequence). Trimming took 1 base from V and 8 from J; bases not matched to a gene: 4. CDR3 size: 15 residues. Here the CDR3 reads CASSLGLAGGYEQFF. The CDR3 DNA sequence: TGTGCCAGCAGCTTAGGTCTAGCGGGAGGCTATGAGCAGTTCTTC.

The V call is TRBV10-2, the J call TRBJ2-1, with TRBD2 as a possible D gene (5 bases). This CDR3 has 15 residues. Trimming shortened V by 6 bases and J by 5 bases, and 17 bases separated the two germline ends. Looked up from germline, CDR1 is WSHSY and CDR2 is SAAADI. Written as DNA, the CDR3 is TGCGCCAGCAGGAGGGAAGGCCTCGCCAACAATGAGCAGTTCTTC. Protein: CASRREGLANNEQFF.

The V and J genes are TRBV7-9 and TRBJ2-5, with 10 nucleotides matching TRBD1. This CDR3 spans 16 amino acids. V shed 5 bases, J shed 1 base, and the junction held 7 bases outside the gene matches. Germline V gene lookup returns CDR1 SEHNR and CDR2 FQNEAQ (reference sequence). CDR3 sequence reads: CASSLDRGKFQETQYF. CDR3 in DNA: TGTGCCAGCAGCCTGGACAGGGGGAAATTCCAAGAGACCCAGTACTTC.

A single count supports this clone. This chain joins TRBV21-1 and TRBJ2-3; the D call in the table, TRBD2, was not verified against the DNA. TRBV21-1 is an annotated pseudogene. The CDR3 runs to 18 residues. CDR3 protein: CASSKVFWPSGSTDTQYF. CDR3 DNA: TGTGCCAGCAGCAAAGTTTTCTGGCCTAGCGGAAGCACAGATACGCAGTATTTT.

A note on this clone: The identical CDR3 is also encoded by other nucleotide sequences in the sample. The J gene is TRBJ1-5, the V gene TRBV2; D possibly corresponds to TRBD1 (6 bases). CDR3 length: 14 amino acids. Trimming took 3 bases from V and 2 from J, leaving 8 bases between them. The germline CDR1 and CDR2 sequences are SNHLY and FYNNEI. The CDR3 DNA reads as TGTGCCAGCAGTGACAGGGGAGGCAATCAGCCCCAGCATTTT. Translating gives CASSDRGGNQPQHF.

The chain employs TRBV7-8 and TRBJ1-3, with 8 positions matching TRBD1. The CDR3 extends over 16 amino acids. Germline CDR1 is SGHVS and CDR2 is FQNEAQ. V shed 2 bases and J 8 bases; nucleotides not matched to a gene: 11. CDR3 DNA sequence: TGTGCCAGCAGCTTAAGACTGCTGACAGGGGCGGACACCATATATTTT. Amino acids: CASSLRLLTGADTIYF.

The chain uses TRBV6-6 and TRBJ2-5, with 7 positions matching TRBD1. J lost 5 bases, V lost 4 bases, and 1 base had no gene match. Germline assignment: CDR1 MNHNY and CDR2 SVGAGI (reference sequence). The CDR3 sequence is 12 residues long. CDR3 residues: CASSWDSETQYF. As DNA, the CDR3 is TGTGCCAGCAGTTGGGACAGCGAGACCCAGTACTTC.

The chain couples TRBV5-4 to TRBJ2-2; D is possibly TRBD2 (6 bases). V lost 7 bases and J 4 bases, leaving 14 bases between the germline ends. Per the germline V gene, CDR1 is SGHNT and CDR2 is YYREEE (reference sequence). This CDR3 region has 14 residues. CDR3 nucleotides: TGTGCCAGCGGGTCTAGCGCGACCACCGGGGAGCTGTTTTTT. Translation gives CASGSSATTGELFF.

This rearrangement joins TRBV4-1 to TRBJ2-5; perhaps TRBD1 as D (5 bases). V was clipped by 2 bases and J by 9 bases, with 25 bases between them. The CDR3 sequence is 17 residues long. CDR1 and CDR2 (germline): MGHRA, YSYEKL. For the CDR3, the DNA is TGCGCCAGCAGCCAATTCCTAGGGGCAGGTACTCAAGGGGCCCAGTACTTC. Translating it yields CASSQFLGAGTQGAQYF.

The V call is TRBV11-3, the J call TRBJ2-2; 8 nucleotides align to TRBD1. Per germline, CDR1 SGHNT and CDR2 YENEEA. After removal of 5 bases from V and 4 bases from J, the junction contained 3 bases not matched to a gene. The CDR3 covers 14 residues. CDR3 in amino acids: CASSPGQGTGELFF. DNA for the CDR3: TGTGCCAGCAGCCCCGGACAGGGCACCGGGGAGCTGTTTTTT.

The V call is TRBV7-3, the J call TRBJ1-1; possible D gene TRBD1, 6 bases. Trimming cost V 4 bases and J 3 bases, with 12 bases left between them. In germline, CDR1 is SGHTA, CDR2 FQGTGA. There are 14 residues in the CDR3. CDR3 DNA sequence: TGTGCCAGCAGCTCATTAGGGGGGGACACTGAAGCTTTCTTT. Its protein is CASSSLGGDTEAFF.

This chain connects TRBV4-3 to TRBJ2-1; TRBD2 matches 11 bases. CDR3 length: 14 amino acids. With 4 bases clipped from V and 8 bases from J, the junction kept 4 bases outside the gene matches. CDR1 LGHNA and CDR2 YSLEER come from the germline V gene. This CDR3 reads CASSRGLAGHEQFF. The CDR3 DNA follows: TGCGCCAGCAGCCGAGGACTAGCGGGCCATGAGCAGTTCTTC.

The genes are TRBV19 and TRBJ1-5; 8 nucleotides match TRBD1. V trimming: 6 bases; J trimming: 0 bases; junction bases outside the gene matches: 10. Germline V CDR1 and CDR2: LNHDA, SQIVND (reference sequence). The CDR3 runs 17 residues. The CDR3 nucleotides read TGTGCCAGTAGCATCGGGACAGGCCAATATAGCAATCAGCCCCAGCATTTT. Translation gives CASSIGTGQYSNQPQHF. Supplemented by reference TRBV19 and TRBJ1-5, the full variable domain reads DGGITQSPKYLFRKEGQNVTLSCEQNLNHDAMYWYRQDPGQGLRLIYYSQIVNDFQKGDIAEGYSVSREKKESFPLTVTSAQKNPTAFYLCASSIGTGQYSNQPQHFGDGTRLSIL.

This clone has just a few counts. The V gene is TRBV18, the J gene TRBJ2-1; TRBD1 matches 10 bases. This CDR3 is built from 15 residues. The junction had 1 base not matched to a gene; V was cut back by 2 bases and J by 3 bases. Germline CDR1 and CDR2: KGHSH and LQKENI. The CDR3 coding sequence is TGTGCCAGCTCACCAGGGACAGGGGACTACAATGAGCAGTTCTTC. It translates to CASSPGTGDYNEQFF.

The V and J genes are TRBV11-1 and TRBJ2-2; D might be TRBD1 (5 bases). This CDR3 comprises 17 residues. With 2 bases removed from V and 3 bases from J, the gap between germline ends came to 16 bases. The germline gives CDR1 SGHAT, CDR2 FQDESV (reference sequence). The CDR3 reads CASSLSRGYVDTGELFF. The CDR3 DNA is TGTGCCAGCAGCTTATCTAGGGGCTATGTGGACACCGGGGAGCTGTTTTTT. Full variable domain (remainder filled in from reference TRBV11-1 and TRBJ2-2): EAEVAQSPRYKITEKSQAVAFWCDPISGHATLYWYRQILGQGPELLVQFQDESVVDDSQLPKDRFSAERLKGVDSTLKIQPAELGDSAMYLCASSLSRGYVDTGELFFGEGSRLTVL.

The rearrangement joins TRBV29-1 to TRBJ2-1, with D tentatively TRBD2 (5 bases). The germline V gene has CDR1 SQVTM and CDR2 ANQGSEA. V dropped 4 bases and J dropped 3 bases, with 7 bases sitting between them. The CDR3 sequence is 12 residues long. The CDR3 bases are TGCAGCGTTGGGACTGGCTACAATGAGCAGTTCTTC. Translating gives CSVGTGYNEQFF.